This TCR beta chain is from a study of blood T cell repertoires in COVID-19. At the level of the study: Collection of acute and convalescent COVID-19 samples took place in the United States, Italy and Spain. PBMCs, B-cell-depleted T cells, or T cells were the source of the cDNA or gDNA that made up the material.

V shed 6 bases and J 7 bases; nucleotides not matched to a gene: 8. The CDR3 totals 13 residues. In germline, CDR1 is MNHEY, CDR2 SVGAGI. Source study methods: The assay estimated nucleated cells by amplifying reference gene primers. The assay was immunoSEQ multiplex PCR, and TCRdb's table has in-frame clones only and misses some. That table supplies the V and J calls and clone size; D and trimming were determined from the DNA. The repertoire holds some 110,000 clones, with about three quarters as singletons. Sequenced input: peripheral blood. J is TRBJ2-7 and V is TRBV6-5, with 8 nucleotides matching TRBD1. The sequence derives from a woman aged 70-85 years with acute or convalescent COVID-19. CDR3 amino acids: CASRKTGAGEQYF. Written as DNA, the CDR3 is TGTGCCAGCAGAAAGACAGGGGCGGGAGAGCAGTACTTC.